What follows are 26 T cell receptor beta chains derived from one specimen sequenced in a study of blood T cell repertoires in COVID-19. Profiled with immunoSEQ multiplex PCR; TCRdb holds only in-frame clones, not every one. The sample yields 77,000 or so clones, roughly 84% seen once. Sequenced: peripheral blood. These receptors were obtained from a man aged 25-40 years with COVID-19, enrolled during active disease.

V usage is TRBV6-5 and J usage is TRBJ2-1; TRBD1 matches at 8 bases. The germline CDR1 and CDR2 sequences are MNHEY and SVGAGI. V lost 6 bases and J lost 4; bases outside the gene matches: 8. This CDR3 has 15 amino acids. CDR3 protein: CASRSGTGVYNEQFF. CDR3 nucleotides: TGTGCCAGCAGATCCGGGACAGGAGTATACAATGAGCAGTTCTTC.

The V call is TRBV27, the J call TRBJ2-1; TRBD1 aligns across 7 bases. The trim removed 5 bases at V and 9 bases at J, leaving 16 bases unmatched. This CDR3 region has 16 residues. Germline V gene sequence: CDR1 MNHEY, CDR2 SMNVEV (reference sequence). Here the CDR3 reads CASSLTGQREGSEQFF. The CDR3 nucleotides read TGTGCCAGCAGTCTCACGGGACAGCGAGAGGGGAGTGAGCAGTTCTTC.

The genes are TRBV11-2 and TRBJ2-7, with TRBD1 identical over 9 bases. The CDR3 spans 15 residues. The germline gives CDR1 SGHAT, CDR2 FQNNGV. Trimming cost V 2 bases and J 3 bases; bases outside gene matches: 5. Here the CDR3 reads CASSLRGQGHYEQYF. CDR3 DNA: TGTGCCAGCAGCTTAAGGGGACAGGGTCACTACGAGCAGTACTTC.

The J gene is TRBJ2-1, the V gene TRBV14, with 8 bases identical to TRBD2. J gave up 4 bases and V 1 base, and 9 bases lay outside the gene matches. The CDR3 is made up of 17 amino acids. Germline V CDR1 and CDR2: SGHDN, FVKESK. CDR3 protein: CASSQGAGVKVYNEQFF. CDR3 DNA sequence: TGTGCCAGCAGCCAAGGAGCGGGAGTAAAGGTTTACAATGAGCAGTTCTTC.

The rearrangement uses TRBV9 and TRBJ1-5; 7 nucleotides align to TRBD1. Trimming cost V 0 bases and J 4 bases; bases outside gene matches: 4. Per germline, CDR1 SGDLS and CDR2 YYNGEE. CDR3 size: 15 residues. CDR3 bases: TGTGCCAGCAGCGTAGAACCGACAGGGAATCAGCCCCAGCATTTT. Its translation is CASSVEPTGNQPQHF.

This clone has just a few counts. Different DNA sequences within this sample yield the same CDR3. The chain joins TRBV4-3 to TRBJ1-5; 9 positions agree with TRBD1. There are 16 residues in the CDR3. J was trimmed by 3 bases and V by 0 bases; bases with no gene match: 3. The germline V gene has CDR1 LGHNA and CDR2 YSLEER. The CDR3 region is CASSQDRDRVNQPQHF. DNA for the CDR3: TGCGCCAGCAGCCAAGATAGGGACAGGGTCAATCAGCCCCAGCATTTT.

V is TRBV9 and J is TRBJ1-3; unclear D gene. Looked up from germline, CDR1 is SGDLS and CDR2 is YYNGEE. The CDR3 is made up of 15 amino acids. V was clipped by 1 base and J by 2 bases, with 10 bases between them. The CDR3 region has the DNA TGTGCCAGCAGCGTATACGACTCAACTGGAAACACCATATATTTT. This translates into CASSVYDSTGNTIYF.

V and J are TRBV7-9 and TRBJ2-2; the D is unclear. V was pared by 3 bases and J by 3 bases, with 8 bases between. The CDR3 covers 14 residues. Germline V CDR1 and CDR2: SEHNR, FQNEAQ (reference sequence). The CDR3 nucleotides are TGTGCCAGCAGCTTTGAACGGGACACCGGGGAGCTGTTTTTT. Encoded protein: CASSFERDTGELFF.

The V gene is TRBV14, the J gene TRBJ1-1; possible D gene TRBD1, 5 bases. Germline V gene data show CDR1 as SGHDN and CDR2 as FVKESK. The V gene lost 3 bases and the J gene lost 11 bases, with 16 bases spanning the gap. CDR3 length: 13 amino acids. CDR3 amino acids: CASSQSKGSGAFF. The CDR3 nucleotides are TGTGCCAGCAGCCAGAGTAAGGGGTCAGGCGCTTTCTTT.

V and J are TRBV6-2 or TRBV6-3 and TRBJ2-2; TRBD2 is a possible D gene (5 bases). Germline V gene lookup returns CDR1 MNHEY and CDR2 SVGEGT. V lost 5 bases and J 4 bases, leaving 17 bases between the germline ends. This CDR3 has 16 amino acids. CDR3: CASSPSSPRVTGELFF. The CDR3 DNA reads as TGTGCCAGCAGTCCCAGTTCACCGCGGGTCACCGGGGAGCTGTTTTTT.

V usage is TRBV5-1 and J usage is TRBJ1-2, with D maybe TRBD1 (5 bases). Trimming shortened V by 0 bases and J by 3 bases, and 9 bases separated the two germline ends. The CDR3 totals 14 residues. Germline loops: CDR1 SGHRS, CDR2 YFSETQ. DNA for the CDR3: TGCGCCAGCAGCTTGGAAACAGGACACTATGGCTACACCTTC. Protein sequence: CASSLETGHYGYTF.

The chain joins TRBV9 to TRBJ1-6; TRBD1 matches 8 bases. V trimming: 2 bases; J trimming: 7 bases; junction bases outside the gene matches: 5. Germline CDR1 SGDLS, CDR2 YYNGEE. There are 15 residues in the CDR3. The CDR3 loop is CASSVTGQGNSPLHF. The DNA for the CDR3 is TGTGCCAGCAGCGTGACAGGACAGGGAAATTCACCCCTCCACTTT.

The V and J genes are TRBV28 and TRBJ1-5; 8 nucleotides agree with TRBD1. Germline V gene lookup returns CDR1 MDHEN and CDR2 SYDVKM. With 8 bases clipped from V and 1 base from J, the junction kept 13 bases outside the gene matches. This CDR3 spans 17 amino acids. CDR3 sequence (DNA): TGTGCCAGCGAAGTGACAGGGGAGGACTTCAGCAATCAGCCCCAGCATTTT. As protein: CASEVTGEDFSNQPQHF.

Turning to this clone: This CDR3 is also generated by other DNA sequences in the sample. The chain combines TRBV15 with TRBJ1-2, with 9 nucleotides matching TRBD1. V shed 0 bases and J 8 bases; nucleotides not matched to a gene: 4. The CDR3 is 14 residues long. Germline CDR1 reads LNHNV; CDR2 reads YYDKDF (reference sequence). In DNA form, the CDR3 reads TGTGCCACCAGCAGAGATGGGACAGGGTCCGGCTACACCTTC. Protein product: CATSRDGTGSGYTF.

The chain has TRBV7-2 and TRBJ1-6, with TRBD1 as a possible D gene (5 bases). Germline-derived CDR1 and CDR2 are SGHTA and FQGNSA. The CDR3 is 14 residues long. V was trimmed by 5 bases and J by 8 bases, leaving 13 bases between them. CDR3: CASSRQMIDSPLHF. The CDR3 nucleotides are TGTGCCAGCAGCAGACAGATGATCGATTCACCCCTCCACTTT.

The rearrangement links TRBV9 to TRBJ2-1; TRBD1 might be the D (6 bases). V gave up 2 bases and J gave up 2 bases, with 11 bases separating them. This CDR3 region has 15 residues. Looked up from germline, CDR1 is SGDLS and CDR2 is YYNGEE. The CDR3 is CASSVTGTPYNEQFF. The CDR3 DNA follows: TGTGCCAGCAGCGTCACCGGGACACCCTACAATGAGCAGTTCTTC.

This CDR3 reads CASSSEGARGYTF. The CDR3 DNA reads TGTGCCAGCAGCTCCGAGGGGGCGAGGGGCTACACCTTC. This sequence joins TRBV7-2 and TRBJ1-2, with 7 bases matching TRBD1. V lost 4 bases and J lost 8; bases outside the gene matches: 7. Germline CDR1 SGHTA, CDR2 FQGNSA. The CDR3 has 13 amino acids.

The rearrangement links TRBV4-1 to TRBJ1-5; a possible D gene is TRBD1 (5 bases). Trimming cost V 1 base and J 0 bases, with 10 bases left between them. The CDR3 has 16 residues. Germline V gene data show CDR1 as MGHRA and CDR2 as YSYEKL. The chain's CDR3 is CASSQVGGNSNQPQHF. The DNA for the CDR3 is TGCGCCAGCAGCCAAGTGGGGGGGAATAGCAATCAGCCCCAGCATTTT.

V usage is TRBV10-3 and J usage is TRBJ2-7; no clear D. Germline CDR1 ENHRY, CDR2 SYGVKD. Trimming left V 2 bases short and J 2 bases short, with 10 bases between. This CDR3 region has 14 residues. CDR3 DNA: TGTGCCATCAGTGAGAAGGCCGGAGCCTACGAGCAGTACTTC. Protein: CAISEKAGAYEQYF.

The chain combines TRBV28 with TRBJ1-1; D call uncertain. The CDR3 has 12 residues. The V and J ends lost 6 bases and 7 bases respectively, with 12 bases between them. Germline loops: CDR1 MDHEN, CDR2 SYDVKM. The CDR3 bases are TGTGCCAGCAGCAAAATGCCCAGTGAAGCTTTCTTT. Translation: CASSKMPSEAFF.

The chain uses TRBV11-2 and TRBJ2-1; 7 bases line up with TRBD2. Germline CDR1 is SGHAT and CDR2 is FQNNGV. After removal of 10 bases from V and 7 bases from J, the junction contained 16 bases not matched to a gene. The CDR3 totals 15 residues. The CDR3 DNA is TGTGCCACCCCTCGTGGAGCGGGGCTGGGGAATGAGCAGTTCTTC. Protein sequence: CATPRGAGLGNEQFF.

The chain uses TRBV18 and TRBJ1-2, with D unclear. The CDR3 sequence is 13 residues long. Trimming took off 3 bases at V and 4 bases at J, with 9 bases between the two ends. CDR1 is KGHSH, CDR2 LQKENI, per germline. The CDR3 DNA reads as TGTGCCAGCTCACCGTTGGGGAGCTATGGCTACACCTTC. Protein sequence: CASSPLGSYGYTF.

This rearrangement joins TRBV18 to TRBJ2-1; TRBD2 might be the D (5 bases). Germline-derived CDR1 and CDR2 are KGHSH and LQKENI. V lost 1 base, J lost 3 bases, and 22 bases lay in between. This CDR3 has 19 residues. In nucleotides, the CDR3 is TGTGCCAGCTCACCACGCCGGGAACTGGCCAAGGTGAGCTACAATGAGCAGTTCTTC. It is translated as CASSPRRELAKVSYNEQFF.

The table lists this clone with a count of one. The chain couples TRBV19 to TRBJ2-5; maybe TRBD2 (6 bases). The CDR3 extends over 13 amino acids. Germline V gene sequence: CDR1 LNHDA, CDR2 SQIVND (reference sequence). V lost 0 bases to trimming and J lost 5 bases, with 7 bases between them. The CDR3 DNA is TGTGCCAGTAGTATAGATGGGGGGGAGACCCAGTACTTC. It is translated as CASSIDGGETQYF.

The chain joins TRBV15 to TRBJ1-6; no clear D. V was cut by 5 bases and J by 10 bases, with 18 bases left in between. This CDR3 comprises 15 residues. Germline CDR1 LNHNV, CDR2 YYDKDF (reference sequence). The CDR3 spells CATSLPQDSRSPLHF. In DNA, the CDR3 is TGTGCCACCAGCTTGCCTCAGGACTCAAGGTCACCCCTCCACTTT.

The rearrangement links TRBV28 to TRBJ1-6, with 7 positions matching TRBD1. Germline CDR1 is MDHEN and CDR2 is SYDVKM. Losses at the gene ends were 2 bases for V and 10 bases for J; bases not matched to a gene: 5. The CDR3 covers 14 residues. The CDR3 nucleotides read TGTGCCAGCAGTTTAGGGCAGGGGGTCTCACCCCTCCACTTT. Translated: CASSLGQGVSPLHF. Using reference TRBV28 and TRBJ1-6 for the parts outside the CDR3, the full variable domain is DVKVTQSSRYLVKRTGEKVFLECVQDMDHENMFWYRQDPGLGLRLIYFSYDVKMKEKGDIPEGYSVSREKKERFSLILESASTNQTSMYLCASSLGQGVSPLHFGNGTRLTVT.